This TCR beta chain stems from a study of T cell changes during pregnancy in multiple sclerosis. Produced via immunoSEQ multiplex PCR; TCRdb's table is partial and in-frame only. The sample includes roughly 26,000 clones, 75% to 90% of them seen just once. The CDR3 spans 16 residues. V lost 5 bases and J lost 1; bases outside the gene matches: 7. Germline V gene sequence: CDR1 SGDLS, CDR2 YYNGEE. This receptor was identified in a female donor with multiple sclerosis, enrolled in a pregnancy study. The sequencing used CD8+ T cells from peripheral blood mononuclear cells, collected in the second trimester of pregnancy. The V call is TRBV9, the J call TRBJ2-5; 11 bases line up with TRBD1. The CDR3 region is CASSGRTGGRQETQYF. The CDR3 DNA sequence: TGTGCCAGCAGTGGGAGGACAGGGGGCCGCCAAGAGACCCAGTACTTC.